A selection of T cell receptor beta chains follows, all from one sample in a study of T cell repertoires in aging, cancer and after chemotherapy. TCRdb re-analysed the multiplex PCR reads in MiXCR, keeping a single row per CDR3 protein. The table shows 10,000 to 13,000 distinct CDR3 sequences, with approximately 30% occurring only once. The sample consisted of blood. These receptors were collected from a human donor in good health. Each CDR3 is given with its conserved first and last residue. The D gene is left open where the match is weak. The size field is filled for only some rows; it gives once, few, many or a size class.

>TRBJ1-2|TRBV5-6|-|-
CASRPQGGYGYTF
TGTGCCAGCAGACCACAGGGAGGCTATGGCTACACCTTC
>TRBJ2-1|TRBV4-1|-|-
CASSGTEQFF
TGCGCCAGCAGCGGGACAGAGCAGTTCTTC
>TRBJ2-7|TRBV6-5|-|-
CASSYYGSEDEQYF
TGTGCCAGCAGTTACTACGGTAGTGAGGACGAGCAGTACTTC
>TRBJ2-7|TRBV18|-|few
CASSPRSPGPSSYEQYF
TGTGCCAGCTCACCACGAAGTCCGGGACCTAGCTCCTACGAGCAGTACTTC
>TRBJ2-1|TRBV4-2|-|-
CASSQNDYNEQFF
TGTGCCAGCAGCCAAAACGACTACAATGAGCAGTTCTTC
>TRBJ2-7|TRBV27|TRBD1|few
CASSFRDRGYEQYF
TGTGCCAGCAGTTTCCGGGACAGGGGGTACGAGCAGTACTTC
>TRBJ2-1|TRBV6-5|TRBD2|medium-sized
CASSSGVAASNEQFF
TGTGCCAGCAGCAGCGGGGTAGCCGCTAGCAATGAGCAGTTCTTC
>TRBJ2-3|TRBV5-4|-|-
CASSRGDSRAAGTQYF
TGTGCCAGCTCTAGGGGGGACTCTCGGGCAGCCGGTACGCAGTATTTT
>TRBJ1-6|TRBV5-6|-|-
CASSLVHNSPLHF
TGTGCCAGCAGCTTAGTTCATAATTCACCCCTCCACTTT
>TRBJ1-2|TRBV11-3|TRBD1|-
CASSFDMTGGHYGYTF
TGTGCCAGCAGCTTTGATATGACAGGGGGGCACTATGGCTACACCTTC
>TRBJ1-1|TRBV6-2/TRBV6-3|-|-
CASSYGAENTETFF
TGTGCCAGCAGTTACGGGGCGGAGAACACTGAAACTTTCTTT
>TRBJ2-7|TRBV6-5|-|-
CASSRQNEQYF
TGTGCCAGCAGTCGACAAAACGAGCAGTACTTC
>TRBJ1-1|TRBV6-5|-|-
CASSYSIQGNTEAFF
TGTGCCAGCAGTTACTCGATACAGGGTAACACTGAAGCTTTCTTT
>TRBJ1-5|TRBV6-6|-|few
CASSYLLGSGQPQHF
TGTGCCAGCAGTTATCTCTTAGGTTCTGGACAGCCCCAGCATTTT
>TRBJ2-1|TRBV6-5|TRBD1|medium-sized
CASSLDRGHEQFF
TGTGCCAGCAGCCTGGACAGGGGCCATGAGCAGTTCTTC
>TRBJ1-4|TRBV7-2|-|-
CASSLGNRYNEKLFF
TGTGCCAGCAGCTTAGGTAACAGATATAATGAAAAACTGTTTTTT
>TRBJ1-5|TRBV30|-|few
CAWSKLGDRQPQHF
TGTGCCTGGAGCAAGCTAGGGGACCGACAGCCCCAGCATTTT
>TRBJ2-3|TRBV30|-|-
CAWSVKTDSKGTDTQYF
TGTGCCTGGAGTGTAAAAACCGACAGTAAGGGGACAGATACGCAGTATTTT
>TRBJ1-1|TRBV30|TRBD1|-
CTCHSPGQGRIVNTEAFF
TGTACCTGTCATTCACCGGGACAGGGACGGATCGTAAACACTGAAGCTTTCTTT
>TRBJ1-2|TRBV7-9|-|-
CASSLSYGMGDGNRFGYTF
TGTGCCAGCAGCTTATCTTACGGAATGGGGGATGGGAATCGTTTTGGCTACACCTTC
>TRBJ1-4|TRBV27|-|-
CASSLSPSGLNEKLFF
TGTGCCAGCAGCTTATCGCCCTCCGGGCTGAATGAAAAACTGTTTTTT
>TRBJ2-1|TRBV29-1|TRBD2|medium-sized
CSVDYQAGAFNEQFF
TGCAGCGTTGATTACCAAGCGGGGGCCTTCAATGAGCAGTTCTTC
>TRBJ1-6|TRBV27|-|once
CASRRVYNPPLHF
TGTGCCAGCAGGCGGGTTTATAATCCACCCCTCCACTTT
>TRBJ2-7|TRBV27|-|few
CASRPTGHPFYEQYF
TGTGCCAGCAGACCCACCGGACACCCCTTCTACGAGCAGTACTTC
>TRBJ2-7|TRBV11-3|-|-
CASSLWRVSNEQYF
TGTGCCAGCAGCTTATGGCGGGTTTCCAACGAGCAGTACTTC
>TRBJ1-2|TRBV24-1|-|-
CATSDPRTYGYTF
TGTGCCACCAGTGACCCCCGAACCTATGGCTACACCTTC